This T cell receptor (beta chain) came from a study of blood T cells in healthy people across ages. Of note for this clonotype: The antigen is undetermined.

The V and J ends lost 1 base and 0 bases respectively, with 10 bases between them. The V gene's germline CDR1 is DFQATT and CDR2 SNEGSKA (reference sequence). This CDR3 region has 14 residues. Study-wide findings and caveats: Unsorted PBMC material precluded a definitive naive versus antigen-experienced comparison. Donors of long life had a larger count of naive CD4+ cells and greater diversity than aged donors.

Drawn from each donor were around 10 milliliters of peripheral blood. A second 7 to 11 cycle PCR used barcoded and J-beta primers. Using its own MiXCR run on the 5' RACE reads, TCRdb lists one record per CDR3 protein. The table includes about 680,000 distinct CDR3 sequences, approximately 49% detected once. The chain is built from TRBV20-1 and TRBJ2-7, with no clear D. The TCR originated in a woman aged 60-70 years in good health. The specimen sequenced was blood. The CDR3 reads CSARVGFSSYEQYF. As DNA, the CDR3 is TGCAGTGCTAGAGTGGGCTTCAGCTCCTACGAGCAGTACTTC.